Listed below are T cell receptor beta chains from one sample, sequenced in a study of cytomegalovirus exposure and HLA in healthy donors. The assay was immunoSEQ multiplex PCR, and TCRdb's table has in-frame clones only and misses some. The data show 100,000 to 130,000 clones, under 97% seen once. The sequenced material came from PBMCs. The receptors derive from a woman in her late teens or twenties in good health and CMV-seronegative. Both conserved end residues are part of each CDR3. A D gene is named only where the DNA matches it firmly. Rows give clone size only sometimes, using once, few, many, or a class for an expanded clone.

TRBV6-1	TRBD1	TRBJ1-5	15	-	TGTGCCAGCAGTGCAGTAACAGGGGCCAATCAGCCCCAGCATTTT	CASSAVTGANQPQHF
TRBV4-2	-	TRBJ1-2	13	-	TGTGCCAGCAGCCAAGATGTGGGGGGGGGCTACACCTTC	CASSQDVGGGYTF
TRBV6-1	TRBD2	TRBJ2-1	13	-	TGTGCCAGCAGTGGGCGGGAGCCTAGTGAGCAGTTCTTC	CASSGREPSEQFF
TRBV28	-	TRBJ2-3	15	-	TGTGCCAGCAGTCTAGGGGGGGGGAGGACAGATACGCAGTATTTT	CASSLGGGRTDTQYF
TRBV19	-	TRBJ1-1	16	once	TGTGCCAGTAGAATACAGGGCTCTTCTCTTGGCACTGAAGCTTTCTTT	CASRIQGSSLGTEAFF
TRBV13	-	TRBJ2-2	12	-	TGTGCCAGCGGGACAAACACCGGGGAGCTGTTTTTT	CASGTNTGELFF
TRBV11-3	TRBD1	TRBJ2-1	15	-	TGTGCCAGCAGCGAGACAGGGGGCGCCGGCAATGAGCAGTTCTTC	CASSETGGAGNEQFF
TRBV5-4	-	TRBJ2-5	14	-	TGTGCCAGCAGCTCCCCGCGGGGCGAGGAGACCCAGTACTTC	CASSSPRGEETQYF
TRBV7-9	-	TRBJ2-1	11	-	TGTGCCAGCACCGAGGGCAATGAGCAGTTCTTC	CASTEGNEQFF
TRBV28	-	TRBJ1-5	16	once	TGTGCCAGCAGAGGAGATCGGGCCGGGACAAACGAGATCCAGCATTTT	CASRGDRAGTNEIQHF
TRBV21-1	-	TRBJ1-5	21	-	TGTGCCAGCAGCAAAGAAAGAGGTAAGATAGTAGGTAAACCAAGGGGTCAGCCCCAGCATTTT	CASSKERGKIVGKPRGQPQHF
TRBV5-1	TRBD1	TRBJ1-1	12	-	TGCGCCAGCAGCTTGGGGGACAGTGAAGCTTTCTTT	CASSLGDSEAFF
TRBV2	-	TRBJ2-3	14	-	TGTGCCGTCCTACCCGGCGGAGGCACAGATACGCAGTATTTT	CAVLPGGGTDTQYF
TRBV9	TRBD2	TRBJ2-1	15	-	TGTGCCAGCAGCGTAGGGCTAGCGGGGGACAATGAGCAGTTCTTC	CASSVGLAGDNEQFF
TRBV27	TRBD2	TRBJ2-2	18	-	TGTGCCAGCAGCCTAGGACTAGCGGGGGCCACCAACACCGGGGAGCTGTTTTTT	CASSLGLAGATNTGELFF
TRBV2	TRBD1	TRBJ2-4	15	once	TGTGCCAGCAGGCCGGGGACAGGAGGCAAAAACATTCAGTACTTC	CASRPGTGGKNIQYF
TRBV7-9	TRBD1	TRBJ1-6	16	few	TGTGCCAGCAGCTTAGCCGCCTCCGGGACAGGCTCACCCCTCCACTTT	CASSLAASGTGSPLHF
TRBV7-7	TRBD1	TRBJ2-7	14	-	TGTGCCAGCAGCTTTGGACAGGGTACCTACGAGCAGTACTTC	CASSFGQGTYEQYF
TRBV27	-	TRBJ2-7	14	-	TGTGCCAGCAGTTTAGCAGGGGACTCCTACGAGCAGTACTTC	CASSLAGDSYEQYF
TRBV27	-	TRBJ2-3	14	-	TGTGCCAGCAGTCCGGAGACTAGCACAGATACGCAGTATTTT	CASSPETSTDTQYF
TRBV5-6	TRBD1	TRBJ1-2	17	-	TGTGCCAGCAGTCTCAACCTTCCCCGGACAGGGGAGCATGGCTACACCTTC	CASSLNLPRTGEHGYTF
TRBV27	-	TRBJ2-2	14	-	TGTGCCAGCTCGCGAGGGCAAAGCACCGGGGAGCTGTTTTTT	CASSRGQSTGELFF
TRBV7-2	-	TRBJ1-2	12	few	TGTGCCAGCAGCTTAGTAGTCTATGGCTACACCTTC	CASSLVVYGYTF
TRBV19	-	TRBJ1-5	16	-	TGTGCCAGTACCCCCGGAACAACAGGCCCCAGCCAGCCCCAGCATTTT	CASTPGTTGPSQPQHF
TRBV25-1	-	TRBJ1-2	12	-	TGTGCCAGCAGTGGGCCTGGGCGGGACTACACCTTC	CASSGPGRDYTF
TRBV2	TRBD1	TRBJ1-2	15	once	TGTGCCAGCAGCAACAGGGGTCAGAACAGCTATGGCTACACCTTC	CASSNRGQNSYGYTF
TRBV29-1	TRBD2	TRBJ2-2	15	-	TGCAGCGCTCAGACTAGCGGGGCGAACACCGGGGAGCTGTTTTTT	CSAQTSGANTGELFF
TRBV5-1	-	TRBJ2-7	15	-	TGCGCCAGCGCTAAAGGAGACAGAACTCACTACGAGCAGTACTTC	CASAKGDRTHYEQYF
TRBV5-1	-	TRBJ2-7	16	few	TGCGCCAGCAGCTTGGACCCAGTCCTGGTTTCCTACGAGCAGTACTTC	CASSLDPVLVSYEQYF
TRBV6-1	TRBD1	TRBJ1-5	16	-	TGTGCCAGCAGTGACGGGACAGGGAATAGCAATCAGCCCCAGCATTTT	CASSDGTGNSNQPQHF
TRBV10-2	TRBD2	TRBJ2-1	15	-	TGCGCCAGCAGTGTTACTAGCGGGGTAAGAAATGAGCAGTTCTTC	CASSVTSGVRNEQFF
TRBV11-2	TRBD1	TRBJ2-5	17	once	TGTGCCAGCAGCTCGAACAGGGGGGAAGCACCTCAAGCGACCCAGTACTTC	CASSSNRGEAPQATQYF
TRBV9	TRBD2	TRBJ2-3	16	-	TGTGCCAGCAGCGGAGGGACTAGCGCATTCACAGATACGCAGTATTTT	CASSGGTSAFTDTQYF
TRBV28	TRBD2	TRBJ2-1	16	once	TGTGCCAGCAGTTTTGCCGGGGCTAGCGGGTACAATGAGCAGTTCTTC	CASSFAGASGYNEQFF
TRBV30	-	TRBJ1-2	13	-	TGTGCCTGGAGCTTCGGTGAGGGCCATGGCTACACCTTC	CAWSFGEGHGYTF
TRBV6-5	-	TRBJ1-5	15	-	TGTGCCAGCAGTACCTTGAAAGGGGAAGGTCAGCCCCAGCATTTT	CASSTLKGEGQPQHF
TRBV20-1	-	TRBJ2-3	10	-	TGCAGTGCCAGGGCAGATACGCAGTATTTT	CSARADTQYF
TRBV5-1	TRBD2	TRBJ2-7	14	-	TGCGCCAGCAGCCTCGGGGGGAGGCTTCGCGAGCAGTACTTC	CASSLGGRLREQYF
TRBV18	TRBD1	TRBJ1-5	18	-	TGTGCCAGCTCCCCAGGACAGGGGGCGGTCAGTGGCAATCAGCCCCAGCATTTT	CASSPGQGAVSGNQPQHF
TRBV6-5	-	TRBJ1-1	15	-	TGTGCCAGCAGTTACGGGGGGGGAAGGAACACTGAAGCTTTCTTT	CASSYGGGRNTEAFF
TRBV5-1	TRBD2	TRBJ2-1	16	-	TGCGCCAGCAGCTTGGTGGGAGGGCAGGACTACAATGAGCAGTTCTTC	CASSLVGGQDYNEQFF
TRBV7-9	-	TRBJ2-3	17	-	TGTGCCAGCAGCTTAGCCCGACTAGTCGATAGCACAGATACGCAGTATTTT	CASSLARLVDSTDTQYF
TRBV2	-	TRBJ2-1	15	-	TGTGCCAGCAATGCGTTAGCGGCAACCTACAATGAGCAGTTCTTC	CASNALAATYNEQFF
TRBV28	-	TRBJ1-5	16	-	TGTGCCAGCAGTTTATCTTACTCCTATAGCAATCAGCCCCAGCATTTT	CASSLSYSYSNQPQHF
TRBV5-1	TRBD1	TRBJ1-1	15	-	TGCGCCAGCAGCTTCGACAGGGTGGGGAACACTGAAGCTTTCTTT	CASSFDRVGNTEAFF
TRBV6-5	-	TRBJ1-1	13	-	TGTGCCAGCAGTGAAACACTCGGGACTGAAGCTTTCTTT	CASSETLGTEAFF
TRBV27	-	TRBJ1-5	15	-	TGTGCCAGCAACCCGACCGCAGGGGGCAATCAGCCCCAGCATTTT	CASNPTAGGNQPQHF